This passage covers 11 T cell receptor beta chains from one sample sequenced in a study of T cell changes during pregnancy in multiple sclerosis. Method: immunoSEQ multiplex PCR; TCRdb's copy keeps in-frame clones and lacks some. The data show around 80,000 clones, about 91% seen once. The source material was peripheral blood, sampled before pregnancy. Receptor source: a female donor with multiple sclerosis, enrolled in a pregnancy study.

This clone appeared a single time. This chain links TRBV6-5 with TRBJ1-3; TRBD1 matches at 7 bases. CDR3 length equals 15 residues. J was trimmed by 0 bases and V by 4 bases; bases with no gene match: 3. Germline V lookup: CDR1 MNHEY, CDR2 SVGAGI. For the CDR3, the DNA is TGTGCCAGCAGTTCCGGGACAGACTCTGGAAACACCATATATTTT. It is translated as CASSSGTDSGNTIYF.

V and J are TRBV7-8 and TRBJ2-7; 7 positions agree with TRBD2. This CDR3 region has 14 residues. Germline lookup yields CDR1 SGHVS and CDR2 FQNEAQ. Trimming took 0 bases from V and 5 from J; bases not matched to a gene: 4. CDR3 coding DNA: TGTGCCAGCAGCTTAGCGCGGGGGAACCACGAGCAGTACTTC. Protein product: CASSLARGNHEQYF.

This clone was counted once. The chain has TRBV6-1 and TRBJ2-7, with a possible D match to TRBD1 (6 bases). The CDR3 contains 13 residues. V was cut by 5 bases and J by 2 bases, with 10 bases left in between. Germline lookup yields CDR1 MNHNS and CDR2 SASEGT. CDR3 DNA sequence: TGTGCCAGCAGTTGGACAGAAACCTACGAGCAGTACTTC. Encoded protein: CASSWTETYEQYF.

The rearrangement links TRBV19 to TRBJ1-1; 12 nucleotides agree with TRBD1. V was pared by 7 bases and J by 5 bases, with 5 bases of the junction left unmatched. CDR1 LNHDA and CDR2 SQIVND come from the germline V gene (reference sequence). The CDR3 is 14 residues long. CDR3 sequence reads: CASNLGQGATEAFF. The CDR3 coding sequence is TGTGCCAGTAACCTGGGACAGGGGGCAACTGAAGCTTTCTTT.

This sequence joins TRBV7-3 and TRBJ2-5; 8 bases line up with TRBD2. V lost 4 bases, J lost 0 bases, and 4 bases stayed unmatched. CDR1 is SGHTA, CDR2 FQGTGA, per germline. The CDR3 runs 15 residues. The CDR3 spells CASSSGTRDQETQYF. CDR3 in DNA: TGTGCCAGCAGCTCCGGGACTAGGGACCAAGAGACCCAGTACTTC.

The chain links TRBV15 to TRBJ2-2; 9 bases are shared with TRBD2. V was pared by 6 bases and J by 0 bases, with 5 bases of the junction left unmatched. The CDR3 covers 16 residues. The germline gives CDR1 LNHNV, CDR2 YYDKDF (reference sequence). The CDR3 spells CATSFAGGTNTGELFF. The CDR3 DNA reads TGTGCCACCAGTTTTGCGGGGGGGACGAACACCGGGGAGCTGTTTTTT.

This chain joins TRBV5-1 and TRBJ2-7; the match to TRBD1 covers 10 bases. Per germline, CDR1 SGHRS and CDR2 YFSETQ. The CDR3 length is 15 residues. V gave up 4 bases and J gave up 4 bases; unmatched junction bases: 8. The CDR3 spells CASSPDRGAGYEQYF. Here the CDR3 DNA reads TGCGCCAGCAGCCCGGACAGGGGGGCTGGTTACGAGCAGTACTTC.

CDR3 nucleotide sequence: TGCAGCGTTGGGGGTGCCGCCGGGACAGGGGGTGCAAACTATGGCTACACCTTC. It translates to CSVGGAAGTGGANYGYTF. This rearrangement joins TRBV29-1 to TRBJ1-2; 11 nucleotides align to TRBD1. Germline V CDR1 and CDR2: SQVTM, ANQGSEA. The CDR3 totals 18 residues. The trim removed 4 bases at V and 2 bases at J, leaving 15 bases unmatched. The entire variable domain, with the rest obtained from reference TRBV29-1 and TRBJ1-2, is as follows: SAVISQKPSRDICQRGTSLTIQCQVDSQVTMMFWYRQQPGQSLTLIATANQGSEATYESGFVIDKFPISRPNLTFSTLTVSNMSPEDSSIYLCSVGGAAGTGGANYGYTFGSGTRLTVV.

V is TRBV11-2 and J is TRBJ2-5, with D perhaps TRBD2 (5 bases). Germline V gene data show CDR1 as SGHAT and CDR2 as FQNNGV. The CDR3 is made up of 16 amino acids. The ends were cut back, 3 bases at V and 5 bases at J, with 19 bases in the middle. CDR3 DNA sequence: TGTGCCAGCAGCTTGGTATTCGCTAGCCAGTGGGAGACCCAGTACTTC. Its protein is CASSLVFASQWETQYF.

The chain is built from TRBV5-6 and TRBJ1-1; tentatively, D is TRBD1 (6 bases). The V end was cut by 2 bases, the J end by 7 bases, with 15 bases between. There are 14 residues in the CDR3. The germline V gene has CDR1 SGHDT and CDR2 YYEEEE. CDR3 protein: CASSFANRAGEAFF. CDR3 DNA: TGTGCCAGCAGCTTCGCCAACAGGGCAGGTGAAGCTTTCTTT. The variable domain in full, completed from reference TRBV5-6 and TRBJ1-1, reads DAGVTQSPTHLIKTRGQQVTLRCSPKSGHDTVSWYQQALGQGPQFIFQYYEEEERQRGNFPDRFSGHQFPNYSSELNVNALLLGDSALYLCASSFANRAGEAFFGQGTRLTVV.

CDR3 in amino acids: CASRRGFGTDTQYF. In DNA, the CDR3 is TGTGCCAGCCGTCGGGGGTTCGGCACAGATACGCAGTATTTT. This sequence joins TRBV11-2 and TRBJ2-3; maybe TRBD2 (6 bases). The ends were cut back, 8 bases at V and 1 base at J, with 13 bases in the middle. Germline V CDR1 and CDR2: SGHAT, FQNNGV. The CDR3 has 14 residues.